These T cell receptor beta chains were read from a single sample in a study of human T cells and chemical hapten exposure. In TCRdb, the RACE reads were re-called with MiXCR into one record per CDR3 protein. This sample carries 75,000 to 100,000 distinct CDR3 sequences, around an eighth of them seen once, and the ten largest clones take around 2.2%. Material: whole blood, obtained in connection with sensitization to the hapten diphenylcyclopropenone (DPC). The receptors here all came from a woman in her thirties or forties with alopecia areata. Some clones in this sample may be carry-over from other donors' samples. Each CDR3 is given with its conserved first and last residue. Each record gives: D gene, V gene, J gene, clone size, CDR3 DNA, CDR3 protein. A D gene is named only where the DNA matches it firmly. Size is stated for part of the rows, as once, few or many counts, or as a class when the clone is expanded.

>.|TRBV27|TRBJ2-5|.
TGTGCCAGCAGTTTACCGAACCAAGAGACCCAGTACTTC
CASSLPNQETQYF
>.|TRBV3-1|TRBJ2-7|few
TGTGCCAGCAGCCAAGAGGAGGCAGGGGAGGAAGAGCAGTACTTC
CASSQEEAGEEEQYF
>.|TRBV7-2|TRBJ2-1|few
TGTGCCAGCAGCTTAGCCTGGGGCCCCTACAATGAGCAGTTCTTC
CASSLAWGPYNEQFF
>TRBD1|TRBV6-6|TRBJ2-5|few
TGTGCCAGCACCCCACGTGGACAGGGGGCATCGTGGGCCCAGTACTTC
CASTPRGQGASWAQYF
>.|TRBV7-9|TRBJ2-7|.
TGTGCCAGCAGCTTAAGTGAGACCCCAGCCGGGCAGTACTTC
CASSLSETPAGQYF
>.|TRBV5-5|TRBJ1-4|many
TGTGCCAGCAGCTTGGCCAGGGTGGACGAAAAACTGTTTTTT
CASSLARVDEKLFF
>.|TRBV3-1|TRBJ2-4|.
TGTGCCAGCACCCCGGGGTTGGCCAAAAACATTCAGTACTTC
CASTPGLAKNIQYF
>.|TRBV18|TRBJ2-2|.
TGTGCCAGCTCCACGACCGTCGGCCCCTCGGAGCTGTTTTTT
CASSTTVGPSELFF
>.|TRBV28|TRBJ2-3|few
TGTGCCAGCAGTTTGCAGGGCGCAGATACGCAGTATTTT
CASSLQGADTQYF
>TRBD2|TRBV12-3/TRBV12-4|TRBJ2-2|.
TGTGCCAGCAGTCTCCTAGCGGGAAGGGTATTCGCGAACACCGGGGAGCTGTTTTTT
CASSLLAGRVFANTGELFF
>.|TRBV19|TRBJ2-7|few
TGTGCCAGTAGTATGAATGCAGGGACCCACGAGCAGTACTTC
CASSMNAGTHEQYF
>.|TRBV4-2|TRBJ2-7|.
TGTGCCAGCAGCCAATCAGATGGGGGACCCCGGGACACTTATTCGGAGCAGTACTTC
CASSQSDGGPRDTYSEQYF
>.|TRBV30|TRBJ1-2|few
TGTGCCTGGAGTAGAACAGGGTCCTATGGCTACACCTTC
CAWSRTGSYGYTF
>.|TRBV18|TRBJ2-7|many
TGTGCCAGCTCACCACAGGGCGACGAGCAGTACTTC
CASSPQGDEQYF
>.|TRBV6-5|TRBJ1-1|few
TGTGCCAGCAGCTTAAACTTGGGGACTGAAGCTTTCTTT
CASSLNLGTEAFF
>.|TRBV7-6|TRBJ2-1|.
TGTGCCAGCAGCTTAGCGGGAGGTTTCTACAATGAGCAGTTCTTC
CASSLAGGFYNEQFF
>.|TRBV28|TRBJ2-7|few
TGTGCCAGCAGTTTGGGCACTTTCTACGAGCAGTACTTC
CASSLGTFYEQYF
>.|TRBV3-1|TRBJ2-2|few
TGTGCCAGCAGCCAAGTCGGGAACACCGGGGAGCTGTTTTTT
CASSQVGNTGELFF
>TRBD2|TRBV2|TRBJ2-1|.
TGTGCCAGCAGTAGGGGACTAGCGGGGTACAATGAGCAGTTCTTC
CASSRGLAGYNEQFF
>TRBD1|TRBV7-2|TRBJ2-7|.
TGTGCCAGCAGCGGACGCCCAGGGGGAACCTACGAGCAGTACTTC
CASSGRPGGTYEQYF
>.|TRBV27|TRBJ1-6|.
TGTGCCAGCAGTTTATCGTCAGGGTATTCACCCCTCCACTTT
CASSLSSGYSPLHF
>.|TRBV7-2|TRBJ2-1|.
TGTGCCAGCAGCCACCCCCGGGAGCAGCAGTTCTTC
CASSHPREQQFF
>.|TRBV7-2|TRBJ2-2|few
TGTGCCAGCAGTCCCACCGGGGAGCTGTTTTTT
CASSPTGELFF
>.|TRBV29-1|TRBJ2-1|many
TGCAGCGTCTCCCTTCGTTCCTCCTACAATGAGCAGTTCTTC
CSVSLRSSYNEQFF
>.|TRBV6-1|TRBJ1-2|few
TGTGCCAGCACCCTCAGACGGATCTATGGCTACACCTTC
CASTLRRIYGYTF
>.|TRBV29-1|TRBJ2-2|.
TGCAGCGTTATAGGCACCTCGAACACCGGGGAGCTGTTTTTT
CSVIGTSNTGELFF
>.|TRBV7-3|TRBJ2-1|few
TGTGCCAGCAGCCGAATGGCCGGTGAGCAGTTCTTC
CASSRMAGEQFF
>TRBD2|TRBV28|TRBJ2-1|.
TGTGCCAGCAGCATAGGGAGGGATGAGCAGTTCTTC
CASSIGRDEQFF